This T cell receptor beta chain was observed in a study of cytomegalovirus exposure and HLA in healthy donors. Study results and caveats: The later analysis indicated that the majority of CMV-associated TCR beta chains appeared HLA-restricted. What a later analysis reportedly showed was that an Asian-associated ancestry cluster had fewer N-insertions than the approximately 700-donor mean. Some TCR beta chains (roughly 160 of them) were listed as cytomegalovirus-associated. Sequencing had likely introduced a cluster of highly shared sequence variants as an artifact.

With 60 Vbeta and 13 Jbeta primers, the PCR was carried out. Sequenced by immunoSEQ multiplex PCR; TCRdb stores in-frame clones only, minus some. Here the sample spans around 110,000 clones, over 60% being singletons. The CDR3 runs to 16 residues. Germline CDR1 reads LNHNV; CDR2 reads YYDKDF (reference sequence). The V gene lost 3 bases and the J gene lost 9 bases, with 21 bases spanning the gap. This clone was detected only a few times. No antigen is known for it. This chain uses TRBV15 with TRBJ2-1; weak D call: TRBD2 (5 bases). Sequenced material: PBMCs. This clonotype was sampled from a young man in good health and CMV-seronegative. The CDR3 region is CATSRTLDPIAGEQFF. In nucleotides, the CDR3 is TGTGCCACCAGCAGGACCCTAGATCCCATCGCGGGTGAGCAGTTCTTC.